The entry below describes one T cell receptor beta chain. Assay used: immunoSEQ multiplex PCR; TCRdb lists only in-frame clones, some missing. The sample contains under 350,000 clones, around 87% of which appear only once. The CDR3 consists of 14 residues. Germline V gene data show CDR1 as SGHNT and CDR2 as YYREEE (reference sequence). V lost 1 base, J lost 7 bases, and 9 bases lay in between. The record originates from a study of blood T cell repertoires in COVID-19. The chain combines TRBV5-4 with TRBJ1-6, with D possibly matching TRBD1 (5 bases). The receptor comes from a man younger than 35 with active or convalescent COVID-19. The material sequenced was peripheral blood. Here the CDR3 DNA reads TGTGCCAGCAGCTTGAACCAGGGAAATTCACCCCTCCACTTT. It codes for CASSLNQGNSPLHF.